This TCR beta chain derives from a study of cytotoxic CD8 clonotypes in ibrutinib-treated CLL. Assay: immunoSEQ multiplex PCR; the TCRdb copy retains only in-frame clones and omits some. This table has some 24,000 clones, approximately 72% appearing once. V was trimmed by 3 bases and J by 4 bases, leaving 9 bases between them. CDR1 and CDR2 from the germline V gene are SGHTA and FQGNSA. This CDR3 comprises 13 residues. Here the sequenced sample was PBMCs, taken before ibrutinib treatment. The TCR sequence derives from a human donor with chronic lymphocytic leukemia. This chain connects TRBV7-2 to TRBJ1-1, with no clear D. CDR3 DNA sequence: TGTGCCAGCAGCTTGGGAGAAAGCACTGAAGCTTTCTTT. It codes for CASSLGESTEAFF.